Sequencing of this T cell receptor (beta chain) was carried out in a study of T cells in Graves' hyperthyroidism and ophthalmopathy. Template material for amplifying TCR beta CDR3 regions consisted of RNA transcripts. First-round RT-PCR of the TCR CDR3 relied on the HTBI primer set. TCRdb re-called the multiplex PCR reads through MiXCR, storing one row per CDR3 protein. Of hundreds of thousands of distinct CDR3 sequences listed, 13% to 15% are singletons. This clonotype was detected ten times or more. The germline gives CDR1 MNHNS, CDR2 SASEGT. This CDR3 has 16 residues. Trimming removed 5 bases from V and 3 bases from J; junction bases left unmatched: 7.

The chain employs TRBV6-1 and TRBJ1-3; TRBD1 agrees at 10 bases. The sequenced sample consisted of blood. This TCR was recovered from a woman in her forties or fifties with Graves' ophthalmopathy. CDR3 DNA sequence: TGTGCCAGCAGTCTAACCGGGACAGGGGTTGGAAACACCATATATTTT. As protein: CASSLTGTGVGNTIYF.